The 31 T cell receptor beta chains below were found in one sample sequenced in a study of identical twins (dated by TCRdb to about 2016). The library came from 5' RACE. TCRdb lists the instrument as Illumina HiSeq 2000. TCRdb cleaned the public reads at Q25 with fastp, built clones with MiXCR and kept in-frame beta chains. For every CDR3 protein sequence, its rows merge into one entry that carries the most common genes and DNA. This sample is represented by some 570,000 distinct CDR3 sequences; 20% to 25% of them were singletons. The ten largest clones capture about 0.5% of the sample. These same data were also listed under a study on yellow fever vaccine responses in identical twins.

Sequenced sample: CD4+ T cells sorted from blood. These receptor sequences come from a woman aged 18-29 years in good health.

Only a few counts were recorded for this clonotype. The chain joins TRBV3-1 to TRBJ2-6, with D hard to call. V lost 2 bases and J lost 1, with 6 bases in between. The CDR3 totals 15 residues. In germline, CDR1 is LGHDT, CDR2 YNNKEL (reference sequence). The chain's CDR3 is CASSQWASGANVLTF. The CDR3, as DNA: TGTGCCAGCAGCCAATGGGCTTCTGGGGCCAACGTCCTGACTTTC. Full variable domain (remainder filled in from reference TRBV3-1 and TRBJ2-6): DTAVSQTPKYLVTQMGNDKSIKCEQNLGHDTMYWYKQDSKKFLKIMFSYNNKELIINETVPNRFSPKSPDKAHLNLHINSLELGDSAVYFCASSQWASGANVLTFGAGSRLTVL.

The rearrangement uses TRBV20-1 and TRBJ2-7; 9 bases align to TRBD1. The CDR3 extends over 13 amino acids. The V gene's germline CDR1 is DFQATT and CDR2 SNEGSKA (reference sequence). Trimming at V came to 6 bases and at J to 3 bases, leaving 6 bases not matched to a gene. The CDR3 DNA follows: TGCAGTGCAAGTATGACAGGGGGCTACGAGCAGTACGTC. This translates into CSASMTGGYEQYV.

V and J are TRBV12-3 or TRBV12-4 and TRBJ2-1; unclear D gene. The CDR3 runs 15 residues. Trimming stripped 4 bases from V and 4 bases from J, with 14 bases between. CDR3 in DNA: TGTGCCAGCAGTTCTTTTCGGGCGGCTTACAATGAGCAGTTCTTC. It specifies CASSSFRAAYNEQFF.

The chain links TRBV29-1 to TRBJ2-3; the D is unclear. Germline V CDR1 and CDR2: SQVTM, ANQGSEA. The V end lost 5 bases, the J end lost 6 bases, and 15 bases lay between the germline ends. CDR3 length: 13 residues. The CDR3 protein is CSVRKWMGDTQYF. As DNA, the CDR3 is TGCAGCGTTAGGAAGTGGATGGGGGATACGCAGTATTTT.

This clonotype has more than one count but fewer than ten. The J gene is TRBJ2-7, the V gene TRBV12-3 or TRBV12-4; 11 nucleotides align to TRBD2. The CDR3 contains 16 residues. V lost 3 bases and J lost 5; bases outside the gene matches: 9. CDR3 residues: CASSLSLLAGVHEQYF. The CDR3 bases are TGTGCCAGCAGTTTGAGTCTACTAGCGGGAGTCCACGAGCAGTACTTC.

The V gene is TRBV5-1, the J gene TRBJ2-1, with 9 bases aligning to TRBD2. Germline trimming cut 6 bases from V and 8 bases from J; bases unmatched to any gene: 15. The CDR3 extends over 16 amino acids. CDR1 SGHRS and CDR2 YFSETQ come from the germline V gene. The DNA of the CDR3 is TGCGCCAGCACCCTTTCCCCCTTAGCGGGAGTAGATGAGCAGTTCTTC. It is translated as CASTLSPLAGVDEQFF.

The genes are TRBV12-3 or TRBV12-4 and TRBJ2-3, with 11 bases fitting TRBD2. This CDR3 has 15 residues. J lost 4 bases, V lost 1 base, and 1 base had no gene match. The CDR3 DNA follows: TGTGCCAGCAGTTTAGGACTAGCGGGGTCAGATACGCAGTATTTT. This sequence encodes CASSLGLAGSDTQYF.

CDR3 sequence: CASSLGALQYQETQYF. Here the CDR3 DNA reads TGTGCCAGCAGCCTTGGAGCGTTGCAGTACCAAGAGACCCAGTACTTC. This chain connects TRBV7-6 to TRBJ2-5; D is undetermined. The V gene's germline CDR1 is SGHVS and CDR2 FNYEAQ. The CDR3 is made up of 16 amino acids. V lost 5 bases, J lost 0 bases, and 16 bases lay in between.

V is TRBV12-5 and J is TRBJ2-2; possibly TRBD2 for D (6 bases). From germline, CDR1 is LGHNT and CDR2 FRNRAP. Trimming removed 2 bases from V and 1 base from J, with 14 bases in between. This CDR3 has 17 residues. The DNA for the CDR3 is TGTGCTAGTGGTTTGCGGGGTCGCGGGATGAACACCGGGGAGCTGTTTTTT. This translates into CASGLRGRGMNTGELFF.

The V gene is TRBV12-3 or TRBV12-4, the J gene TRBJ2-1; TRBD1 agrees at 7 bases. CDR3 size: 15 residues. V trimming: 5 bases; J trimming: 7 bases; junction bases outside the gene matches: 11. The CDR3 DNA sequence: TGTGCCAGCAGTACTAGACAGGGTCCGGGGAATGAGCAGTTCTTC. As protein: CASSTRQGPGNEQFF.

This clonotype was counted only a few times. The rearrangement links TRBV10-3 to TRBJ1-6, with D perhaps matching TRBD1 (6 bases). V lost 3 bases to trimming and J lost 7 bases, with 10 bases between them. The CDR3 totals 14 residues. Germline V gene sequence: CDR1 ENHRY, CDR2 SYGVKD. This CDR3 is CAISDQGMNSPLHF. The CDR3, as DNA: TGTGCCATCAGTGATCAGGGGATGAATTCACCCCTCCACTTT.

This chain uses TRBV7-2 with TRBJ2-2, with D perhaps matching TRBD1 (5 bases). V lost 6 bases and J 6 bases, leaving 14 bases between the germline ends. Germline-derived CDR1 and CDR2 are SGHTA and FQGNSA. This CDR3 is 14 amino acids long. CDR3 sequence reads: CASSGVRGPGELFF. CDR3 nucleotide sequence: TGTGCCAGCAGTGGAGTAAGGGGCCCCGGGGAGCTGTTTTTT.

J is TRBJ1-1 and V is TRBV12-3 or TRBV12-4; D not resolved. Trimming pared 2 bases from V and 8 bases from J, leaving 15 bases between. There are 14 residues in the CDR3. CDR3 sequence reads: CASSLSWVGWEAFF. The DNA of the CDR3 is TGTGCCAGCAGTTTAAGTTGGGTCGGGTGGGAAGCTTTCTTT.

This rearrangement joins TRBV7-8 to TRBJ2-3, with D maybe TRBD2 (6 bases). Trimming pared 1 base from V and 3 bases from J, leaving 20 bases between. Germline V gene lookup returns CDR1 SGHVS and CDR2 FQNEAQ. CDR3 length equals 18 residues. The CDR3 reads CASSLGELTSPYTDTQYF. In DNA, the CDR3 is TGTGCCAGCAGCTTAGGCGAGTTAACTAGCCCCTATACAGATACGCAGTATTTT.

CDR3 in amino acids: CASSLTPWTSGTTDTQYF. CDR3 nucleotide sequence: TGTGCCAGCAGTTTAACCCCCTGGACTAGCGGGACCACAGATACGCAGTATTTT. The J gene is TRBJ2-3, the V gene TRBV12-3 or TRBV12-4, with TRBD2 matching over 12 bases. The CDR3 length is 18 residues. J gave up 2 bases and V 2 bases, and 8 bases lay outside the gene matches.

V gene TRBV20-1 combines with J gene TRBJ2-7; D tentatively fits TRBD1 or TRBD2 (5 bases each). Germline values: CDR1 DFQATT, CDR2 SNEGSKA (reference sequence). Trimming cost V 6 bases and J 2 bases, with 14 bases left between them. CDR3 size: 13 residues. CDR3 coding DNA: TGCAGTGCCAACACCGGGGCCGCCTACGAGCAGTACTTC. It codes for CSANTGAAYEQYF.

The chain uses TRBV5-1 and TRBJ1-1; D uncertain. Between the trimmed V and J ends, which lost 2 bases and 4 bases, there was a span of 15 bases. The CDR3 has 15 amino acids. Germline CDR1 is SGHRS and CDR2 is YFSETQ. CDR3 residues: CASSFFSTGGTEAFF. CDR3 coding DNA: TGCGCCAGCAGCTTCTTTTCTACTGGAGGCACTGAAGCTTTCTTT.

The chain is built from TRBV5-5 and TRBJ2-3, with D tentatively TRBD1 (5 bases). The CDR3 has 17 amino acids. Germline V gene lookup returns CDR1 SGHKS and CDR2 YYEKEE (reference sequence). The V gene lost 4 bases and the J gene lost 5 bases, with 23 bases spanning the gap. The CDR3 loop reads CASSPSRAGYVEDTQYF. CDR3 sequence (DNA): TGTGCCAGCAGCCCCTCCCGGGCAGGGTATGTAGAAGATACGCAGTATTTT.

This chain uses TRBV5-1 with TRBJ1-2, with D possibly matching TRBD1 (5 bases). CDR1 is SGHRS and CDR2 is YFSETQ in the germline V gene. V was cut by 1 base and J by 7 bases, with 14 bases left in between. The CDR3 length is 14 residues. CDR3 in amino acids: CASSLLTTGGGYTF. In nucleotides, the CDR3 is TGCGCCAGCAGCTTGCTAACTACAGGCGGTGGCTACACCTTC.

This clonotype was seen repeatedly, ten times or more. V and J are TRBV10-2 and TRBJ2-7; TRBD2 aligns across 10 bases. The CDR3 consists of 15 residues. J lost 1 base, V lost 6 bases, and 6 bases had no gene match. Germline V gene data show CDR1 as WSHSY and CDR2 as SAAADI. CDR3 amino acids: CASRLAGGSSYEQYF. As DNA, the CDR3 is TGCGCCAGCAGATTAGCGGGAGGATCATCCTACGAGCAGTACTTC.

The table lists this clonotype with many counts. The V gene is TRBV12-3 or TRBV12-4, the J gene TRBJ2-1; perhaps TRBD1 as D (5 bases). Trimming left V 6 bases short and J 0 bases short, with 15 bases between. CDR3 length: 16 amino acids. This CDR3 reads CASRNHRGSSYNEQFF. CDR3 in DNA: TGTGCCAGCAGAAATCATAGGGGAAGCTCCTACAATGAGCAGTTCTTC.

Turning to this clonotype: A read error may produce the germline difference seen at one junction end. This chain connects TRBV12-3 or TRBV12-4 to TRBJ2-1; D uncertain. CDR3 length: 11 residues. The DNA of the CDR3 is TGTGCCAGCTCCCCCGGATTTGAGCAGCTCTTC. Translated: CASSPGFEQLF.

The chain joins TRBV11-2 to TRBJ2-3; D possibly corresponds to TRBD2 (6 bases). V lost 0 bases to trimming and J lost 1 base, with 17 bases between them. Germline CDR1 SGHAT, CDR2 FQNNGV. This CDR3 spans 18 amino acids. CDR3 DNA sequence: TGTGCCAGCAGCTTAGACCCCCCCGGGACTCCCGGCACAGATACGCAGTATTTT. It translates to CASSLDPPGTPGTDTQYF.

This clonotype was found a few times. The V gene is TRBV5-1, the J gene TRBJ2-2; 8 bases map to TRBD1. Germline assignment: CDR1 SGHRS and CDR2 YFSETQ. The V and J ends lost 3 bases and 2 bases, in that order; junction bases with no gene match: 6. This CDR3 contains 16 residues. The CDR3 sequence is CASSSWGQENTGELFF. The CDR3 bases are TGCGCCAGCAGCTCCTGGGGACAGGAAAACACCGGGGAGCTGTTTTTT. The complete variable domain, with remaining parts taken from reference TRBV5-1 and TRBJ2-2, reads KAGVTQTPRYLIKTRGQQVTLSCSPISGHRSVSWYQQTPGQGLQFLFEYFSETQRNKGNFPGRFSGRQFSNSRSEMNVSTLELGDSALYLCASSSWGQENTGELFFGEGSRLTVL.

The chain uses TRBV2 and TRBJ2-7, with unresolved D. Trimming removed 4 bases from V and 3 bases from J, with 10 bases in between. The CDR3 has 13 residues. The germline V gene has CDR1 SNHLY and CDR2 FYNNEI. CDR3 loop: CASSVLAGYEQYF. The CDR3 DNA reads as TGTGCCAGCAGTGTTCTGGCAGGCTACGAGCAGTACTTC.

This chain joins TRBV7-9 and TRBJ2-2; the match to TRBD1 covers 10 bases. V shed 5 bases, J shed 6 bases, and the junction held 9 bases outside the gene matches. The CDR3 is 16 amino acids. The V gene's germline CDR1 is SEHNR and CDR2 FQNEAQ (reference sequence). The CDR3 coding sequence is TGTGCCAGCAGCGAGACAGGGGGCGGAATCGCCGGGGAGCTGTTTTTT. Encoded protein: CASSETGGGIAGELFF.

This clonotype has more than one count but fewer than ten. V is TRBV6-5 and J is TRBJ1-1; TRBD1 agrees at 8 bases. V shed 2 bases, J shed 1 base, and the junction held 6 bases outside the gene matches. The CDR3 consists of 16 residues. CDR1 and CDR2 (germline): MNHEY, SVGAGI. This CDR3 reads CASSYGPGGGNTEAFF. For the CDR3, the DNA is TGTGCCAGCAGTTACGGTCCAGGGGGCGGGAACACTGAAGCTTTCTTT.

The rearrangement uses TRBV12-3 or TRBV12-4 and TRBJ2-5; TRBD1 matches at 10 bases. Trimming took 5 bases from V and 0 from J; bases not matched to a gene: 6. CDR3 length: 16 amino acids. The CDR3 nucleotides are TGTGCCAGCAGTCCGGGGGACAGGGGATACCAAGAGACCCAGTACTTC. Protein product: CASSPGDRGYQETQYF.

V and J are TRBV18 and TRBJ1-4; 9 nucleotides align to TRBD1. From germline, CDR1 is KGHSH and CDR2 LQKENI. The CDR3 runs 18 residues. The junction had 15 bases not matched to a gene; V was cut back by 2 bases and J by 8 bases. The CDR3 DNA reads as TGTGCCAGCTCACCAAGGGGGACAGGGTATGATCGGCAGGAAAAACTGTTTTTT. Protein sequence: CASSPRGTGYDRQEKLFF.

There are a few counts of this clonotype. CDR3 DNA: TGTGCCAGCAGCCCTAGAACTAACTCCTATTATGCGGTGGAGGGATTAACAGATACGCAGTATTTT. Amino acid sequence: CASSPRTNSYYAVEGLTDTQYF. J is TRBJ2-3 and V is TRBV4-2; tentatively, D is TRBD2 (6 bases). The CDR3 covers 22 residues. Germline V gives CDR1 LGHNA, CDR2 YNFKEQ. V was cut by 4 bases and J by 3 bases, with 35 bases left in between.

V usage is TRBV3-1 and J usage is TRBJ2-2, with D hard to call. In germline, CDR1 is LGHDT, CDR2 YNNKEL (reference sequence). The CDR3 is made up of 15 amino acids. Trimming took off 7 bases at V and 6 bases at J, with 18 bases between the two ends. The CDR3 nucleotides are TGTGCCAGCACCCGGACGGAGCTAAGGGCCGGGGAGCTGTTTTTT. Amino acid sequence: CASTRTELRAGELFF. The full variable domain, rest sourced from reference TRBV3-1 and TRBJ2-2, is DTAVSQTPKYLVTQMGNDKSIKCEQNLGHDTMYWYKQDSKKFLKIMFSYNNKELIINETVPNRFSPKSPDKAHLNLHINSLELGDSAVYFCASTRTELRAGELFFGEGSRLTVL.